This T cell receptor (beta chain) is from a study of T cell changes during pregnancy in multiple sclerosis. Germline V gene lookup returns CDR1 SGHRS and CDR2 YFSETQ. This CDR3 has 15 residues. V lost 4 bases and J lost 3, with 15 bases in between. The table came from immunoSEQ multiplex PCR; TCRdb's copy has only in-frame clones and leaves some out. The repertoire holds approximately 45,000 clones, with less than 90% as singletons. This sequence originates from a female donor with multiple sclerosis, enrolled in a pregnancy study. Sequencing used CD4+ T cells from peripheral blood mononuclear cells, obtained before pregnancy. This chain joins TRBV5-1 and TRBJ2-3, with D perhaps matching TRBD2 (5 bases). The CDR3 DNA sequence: TGCGCCAGCAGCATCGGGAAGCGTGGGACAGATACGCAGTATTTT. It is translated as CASSIGKRGTDTQYF.